What follows describes a single T cell receptor (beta chain). The data are from a study of T cells in localized non-small cell lung cancer. TCRdb keeps only in-frame clones here, not all; method: immunoSEQ multiplex PCR. The table includes 39,000 or so clones, 83% detected once. From germline, CDR1 is GTSNPN and CDR2 SVGIG (reference sequence). The CDR3 extends over 16 amino acids. V shed 1 base, J shed 2 bases, and the junction held 7 bases outside the gene matches. The clonotype was recovered from a man between 40 and 69 years old with stage II lung adenocarcinoma. This material consisted of PBMCs, taken before any cancer treatment. The V call is TRBV30, the J call TRBJ1-2; 10 bases match TRBD1. The CDR3 DNA sequence: TGTGCCTGGAGTGCAGGGACAGGGGTGAGGAACTATGGCTACACCTTC. Protein product: CAWSAGTGVRNYGYTF.